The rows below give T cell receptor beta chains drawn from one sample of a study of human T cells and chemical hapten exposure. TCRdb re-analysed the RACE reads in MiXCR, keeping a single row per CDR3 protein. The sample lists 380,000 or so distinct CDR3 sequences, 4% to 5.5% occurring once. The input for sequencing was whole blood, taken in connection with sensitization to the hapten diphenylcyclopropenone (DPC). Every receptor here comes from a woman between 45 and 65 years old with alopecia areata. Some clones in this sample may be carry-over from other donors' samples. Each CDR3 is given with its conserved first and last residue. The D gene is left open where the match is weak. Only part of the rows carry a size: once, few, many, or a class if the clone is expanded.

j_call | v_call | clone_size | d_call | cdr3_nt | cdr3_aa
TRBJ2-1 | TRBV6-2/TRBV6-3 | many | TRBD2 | TGTGCCAGCAATTGGGCCATAGCGGGTCCTGAGCAGTTCTTC | CASNWAIAGPEQFF
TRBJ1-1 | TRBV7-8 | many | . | TGTGCCAGCAGCCATGGGAACACTGAAGCTTTCTTT | CASSHGNTEAFF
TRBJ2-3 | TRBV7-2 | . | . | TGTGCCAGCAGCTTAGTTTTTAGGGGTGGCTTGGATACGCAGTATTTT | CASSLVFRGGLDTQYF
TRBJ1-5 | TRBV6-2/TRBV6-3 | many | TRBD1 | TGTGCCAGCAGTTACCGAGAGCGGACAGGGTATCAGCCCCAGCATTTT | CASSYRERTGYQPQHF
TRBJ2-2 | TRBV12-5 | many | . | TGTGCTGGTTGGGCTGACTTCGGGGAGCTGTTTTTT | CAGWADFGELFF
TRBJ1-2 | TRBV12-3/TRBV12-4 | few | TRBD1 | TGTGCCAGCAGTCCAGGGACAGGGATGAACTATGGCTACACCTTC | CASSPGTGMNYGYTF
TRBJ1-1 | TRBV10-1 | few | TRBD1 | TGCGCCACACAGGGGGGGGTGAACACTGAAGCTTTCTTT | CATQGGVNTEAFF
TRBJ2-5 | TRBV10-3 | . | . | TGTGCCATCAGGCCAACTAGTGCTGCCGAGACCCAGTACTTC | CAIRPTSAAETQYF
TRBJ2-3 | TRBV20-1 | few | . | TGCAGTGCTGACACCAGTTCAGGGAGCACAGATACGCAGTATTTT | CSADTSSGSTDTQYF
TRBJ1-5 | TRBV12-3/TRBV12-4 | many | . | TGTGCCAGCACCAACCGGGACAAGCAAAATAGCAATCAGCCCCAGCATTTT | CASTNRDKQNSNQPQHF
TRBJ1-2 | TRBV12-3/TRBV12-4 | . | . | TGTGCCAGCAACGTGGCGGGGGTAGGCTACACCTTC | CASNVAGVGYTF
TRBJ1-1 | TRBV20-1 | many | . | TGCAGTGCTGAGGGACGGGCGCTGAGGGAAGCTTTCTTT | CSAEGRALREAFF
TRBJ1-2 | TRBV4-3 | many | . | TGCGCCAGCAGCCAAGATGGTAGGGCAGGGCATGGCTACACCTTC | CASSQDGRAGHGYTF
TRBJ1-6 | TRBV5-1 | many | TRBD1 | TGCGCCAGCAGCTTGGCGGTGACAGGGGAATCACCCCTCCACTTT | CASSLAVTGESPLHF
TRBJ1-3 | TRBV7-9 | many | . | TGTGCCACCGAAGGGGTATCTGGAAACACCATATATTTT | CATEGVSGNTIYF
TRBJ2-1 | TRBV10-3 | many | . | TGTGCCATCAGTCCCCCCTTCGATTCGAATGAGCAGTTCTTC | CAISPPFDSNEQFF
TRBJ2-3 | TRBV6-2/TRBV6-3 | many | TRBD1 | TGTGCCAGCAGTCGGGTCGGACAGGGAACAGATACGCAGTATTTT | CASSRVGQGTDTQYF
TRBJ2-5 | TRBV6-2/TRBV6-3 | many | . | TGTGCCAGCAAACTTGGTTTTCAAGAGACCCAGTACTTC | CASKLGFQETQYF
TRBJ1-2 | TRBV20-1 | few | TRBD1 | TGCAGTGCCACCCCGGACAGGGGGGGCGGCTACACCTTC | CSATPDRGGGYTF
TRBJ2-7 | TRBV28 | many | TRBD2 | TGTGCCAGCAGTTTTCGACTAGCGGGAACCGAGCAGTACTTC | CASSFRLAGTEQYF
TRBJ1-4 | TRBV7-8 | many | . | TGTGCCAGCAGCGGAGCAACTAATGAAAAACTGTTTTTT | CASSGATNEKLFF
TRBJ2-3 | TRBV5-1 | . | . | TGCGCCAGCAGCATATTCGGGACTCGCACAGATACGCAGTATTTT | CASSIFGTRTDTQYF
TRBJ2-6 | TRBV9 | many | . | TGTGCCAGCAGCGTAGGGGCAGCTGGGGCCAACGTCCTGACTTTC | CASSVGAAGANVLTF
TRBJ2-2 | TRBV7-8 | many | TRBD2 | TGTGCCAGTCGTAGCGGGAGGGGGAGCACCGGGGAGCTGTTTTTT | CASRSGRGSTGELFF
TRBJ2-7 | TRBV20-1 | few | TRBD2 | TGCAGTGCACCTTCGGCGCGGGAGGGCTCCTACGAGCAGTACTTC | CSAPSAREGSYEQYF
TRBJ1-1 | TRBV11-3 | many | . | TGTGCCAGCAGCTTAACGGGGTCCCTCACTGAAGCTTTCTTT | CASSLTGSLTEAFF
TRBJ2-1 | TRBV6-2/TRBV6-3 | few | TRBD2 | TGTGCCAGCAGCCTTGGACTAGCGGGAGAAGGCGAGCAGTTCTTC | CASSLGLAGEGEQFF
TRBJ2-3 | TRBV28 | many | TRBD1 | TGTGCCAGCAGTTCCCGGACAGGGGGTGACACAGATACGCAGTATTTT | CASSSRTGGDTDTQYF
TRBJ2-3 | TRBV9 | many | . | TGTGCCAGCAGCGAGGGGACTTATTCGAGGGTGGGCACAGATACGCAGTATTTT | CASSEGTYSRVGTDTQYF
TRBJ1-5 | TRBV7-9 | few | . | TGTGCCAGCAGCTTAGAAAGGGACTATAGCAATCAGCCCCAGCATTTT | CASSLERDYSNQPQHF
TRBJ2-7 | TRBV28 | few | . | TGTGCCAGCAGGCGTCCGTTCCTAGAGCCGACTAGCTCCTACGAGCAGTACTTC | CASRRPFLEPTSSYEQYF
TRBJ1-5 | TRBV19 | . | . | TGTGCCAGTAGTGACCCCAGGGAAGATCAGCCCCAGCATTTT | CASSDPREDQPQHF
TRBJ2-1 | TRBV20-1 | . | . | TGCAGTGCTAGAGTTCCGGGACTCACCTACAATGAGCAGTTCTTC | CSARVPGLTYNEQFF
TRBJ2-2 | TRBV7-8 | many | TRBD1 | TGTGCCAGCAGCCCTAGACAGGGCAAGGGCACCGGGGAGCTGTTTTTT | CASSPRQGKGTGELFF